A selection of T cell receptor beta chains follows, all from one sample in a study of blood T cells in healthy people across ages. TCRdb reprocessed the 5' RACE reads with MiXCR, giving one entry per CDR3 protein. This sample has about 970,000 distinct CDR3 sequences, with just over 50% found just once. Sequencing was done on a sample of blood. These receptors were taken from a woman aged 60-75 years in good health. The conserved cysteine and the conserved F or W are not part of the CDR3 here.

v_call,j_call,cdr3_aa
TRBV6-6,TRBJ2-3,ASSYSSIREGADTQY
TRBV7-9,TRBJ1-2,ASSWKGGLGGYT
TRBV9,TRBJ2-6,ASSVGLQGLSGANVLT
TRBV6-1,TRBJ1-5,ASSELRGVGSNQPQH
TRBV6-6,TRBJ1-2,ASRENRGPGGYT
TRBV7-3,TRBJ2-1,ASSTSTSGREQF
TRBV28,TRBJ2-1,ASSTGTSGRYRRDEQF
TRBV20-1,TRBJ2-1,SVEGPKYNEQF
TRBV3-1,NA,TSSQVSKDNEQY
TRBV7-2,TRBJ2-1,ASSPRTSAANEQF
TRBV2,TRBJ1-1,ASSGTPNTEAF
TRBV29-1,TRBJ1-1,SGSGGWTEAF
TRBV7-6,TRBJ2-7,ASSSSGYNYYEQY
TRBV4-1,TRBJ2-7,ASSQGGTVGRRDEQY
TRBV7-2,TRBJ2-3,ASSLLDGTQY
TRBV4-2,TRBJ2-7,ASSQDLTSGAYEQY
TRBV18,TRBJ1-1,ASSPQNSRAEAF
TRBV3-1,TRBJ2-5,ASSHWTDQETQY
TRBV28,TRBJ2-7,ASRYRGSYEQY
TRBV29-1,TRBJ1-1,SVSTVLNTEAF
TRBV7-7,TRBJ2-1,ASSLDAGGINEQF
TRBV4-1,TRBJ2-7,ASSHGDSRYEQY
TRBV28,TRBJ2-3,ASSELGEADTQY
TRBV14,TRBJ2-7,ASSPLPNYEQY
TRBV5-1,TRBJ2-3,AGSLRLSPSSTDTQY
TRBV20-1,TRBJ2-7,SARGTGGSYEQY
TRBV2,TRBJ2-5,ASSRDQETQY
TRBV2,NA,ASKREGYEQY
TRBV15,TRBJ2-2,ATSRVDSNTGELF
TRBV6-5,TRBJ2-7,ASRPPRQGASEQY
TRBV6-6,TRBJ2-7,ASSPAAGFTYEQY
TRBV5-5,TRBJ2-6,ASSLVFGADVLT
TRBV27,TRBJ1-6,ASGWTGSPLH
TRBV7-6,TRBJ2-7,ASSPRPTGSYEQY
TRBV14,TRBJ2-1,ASSQGLFYNEQF
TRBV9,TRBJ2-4,ASSARDSQNIQY
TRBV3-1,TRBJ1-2,ASSERGTAYGYT
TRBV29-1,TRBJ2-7,SYAKDISYEQY
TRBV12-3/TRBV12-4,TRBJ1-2,ASSPAGSAIGGYT
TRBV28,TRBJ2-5,ASSVSLSGFGY
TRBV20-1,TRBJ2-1,GARTQTGVNEQF
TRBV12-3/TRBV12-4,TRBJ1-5,ASSGQGGQPQH
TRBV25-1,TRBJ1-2,ASSEFEAGLSGNYGYT
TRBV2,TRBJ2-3,ASSFTGRTDTQY
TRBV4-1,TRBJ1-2,ASSPGTGATSNYGYT
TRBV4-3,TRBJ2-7,ASSQLWDRVYEQY
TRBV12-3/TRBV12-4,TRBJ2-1,ASSVPIKGDEQF
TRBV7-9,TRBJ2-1,ASSSTRGSITYNEQF
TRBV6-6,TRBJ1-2,ASQRANYGYT
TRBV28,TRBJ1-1,ASSFFRFTEAF
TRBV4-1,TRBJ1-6,ASSPGNHNSPLH
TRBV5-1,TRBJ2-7,ASSLGSGSEQQY
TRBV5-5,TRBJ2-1,ASSLLATGIYEQF